One and the same sample provided the 22 T cell receptor beta chains below, sequenced in a study of identifying expanded T cells in peripheral blood. Profiling relied on immunoSEQ multiplex PCR, and the TCRdb table lists in-frame clones only, not all of them. Seen here are about 58,000 clones, more than 70% observed once, and the top ten hold roughly 3.6%. The source material was blood. Receptors were obtained from a person aged 18 to 69 in good health.

The rearrangement uses TRBV4-2 and TRBJ2-7, with 13 bases lining up with TRBD2. The V gene end was trimmed by 3 bases and the J gene end by 3 bases; junction bases not matched to a gene: 2. The germline V gene has CDR1 LGHNA and CDR2 YNFKEQ. The CDR3 runs 15 residues. The CDR3 coding sequence is TGTGCCAGCAGCCATTGGACTAGCGGGAGCTACGAGCAGTACTTC. Its protein is CASSHWTSGSYEQYF.

This chain connects TRBV5-6 to TRBJ2-3; possible D gene TRBD1, 5 bases. CDR3 length equals 12 residues. The germline V gene has CDR1 SGHDT and CDR2 YYEEEE. V was cut by 0 bases and J by 15 bases, with 14 bases left in between. CDR3 nucleotide sequence: TGTGCCAGCAGCTTGGGACAGAGGCCCCCATATTTT. Protein: CASSLGQRPPYF.

V usage is TRBV6-5 and J usage is TRBJ2-3; 14 nucleotides line up with TRBD2. J gave up 6 bases and V 7 bases, and 6 bases lay outside the gene matches. The germline V gene has CDR1 MNHEY and CDR2 SVGAGI. This CDR3 region has 15 residues. The CDR3 is CASKRLAGGGDTQYF. Written as DNA, the CDR3 is TGTGCCAGCAAGCGACTAGCGGGGGGGGGCGATACGCAGTATTTT.

V is TRBV5-6 and J is TRBJ1-1; D gene unclear. The V gene's germline CDR1 is SGHDT and CDR2 YYEEEE. V lost 1 base and J lost 3, with 10 bases in between. The CDR3 is made up of 14 amino acids. The CDR3 nucleotides are TGTGCCAGCAGCTTGTTCGAGGGTTACACTGAAGCTTTCTTT. It specifies CASSLFEGYTEAFF.

This clone has just a few counts. The CDR3 DNA is TGCAGTGCTACGGTAACAGATACGCAGTATTTT. Its protein is CSATVTDTQYF. The rearrangement uses TRBV20-1 and TRBJ2-3; D gene uncertain. In germline, CDR1 is DFQATT, CDR2 SNEGSKA (reference sequence). V was shortened by 4 bases and J by 3 bases, with 5 bases between the two germline ends. The CDR3 covers 11 residues.

The V call is TRBV13, the J call TRBJ2-1, with 11 bases fitting TRBD2. CDR3 length: 20 residues. Trimming at V came to 7 bases and at J to 3 bases, leaving 20 bases not matched to a gene. Germline CDR1 is PRHDT and CDR2 is FYEKMQ (reference sequence). CDR3 loop: CASMLTGLAERPPDYNEQFF. The CDR3, as DNA: TGTGCCAGCATGTTAACGGGACTAGCGGAACGACCGCCAGACTACAATGAGCAGTTCTTC.

The rearrangement links TRBV27 to TRBJ1-4; D may be TRBD1 (5 bases). The V gene lost 8 bases and the J gene lost 8 bases, with 15 bases spanning the gap. The CDR3 is 13 residues long. Per the germline V gene, CDR1 is MNHEY and CDR2 is SMNVEV (reference sequence). The DNA of the CDR3 is TGTGCCAGCGCTTGGGGCGGAGGCGAAAAACTGTTTTTT. Amino acids: CASAWGGGEKLFF.

This chain uses TRBV2 with TRBJ1-6; TRBD1 is a possible D gene (5 bases). The CDR3 contains 15 residues. Germline assignment: CDR1 SNHLY and CDR2 FYNNEI. V was clipped by 2 bases and J by 5 bases, with 10 bases between them. CDR3 region: CASSESGTNNSPLHF. In DNA form, the CDR3 reads TGTGCCAGCAGTGAATCCGGGACGAATAATTCACCCCTCCACTTT.

The rearrangement uses TRBV18 and TRBJ1-1; no firm D call. CDR3 length: 15 residues. V lost 3 bases and J 4 bases, leaving 15 bases between the germline ends. The germline CDR1 and CDR2 sequences are KGHSH and LQKENI. In DNA, the CDR3 is TGTGCCAGCTCACCCGCTTCGGAAGTCGGCACTGAAGCTTTCTTT. Its translation is CASSPASEVGTEAFF.

The V and J genes are TRBV7-3 and TRBJ1-5; possibly TRBD1 for D (5 bases). The germline V gene has CDR1 SGHTA and CDR2 FQGTGA. The ends were cut back, 1 base at V and 0 bases at J, with 16 bases in the middle. The CDR3 consists of 18 residues. CDR3 DNA: TGTGCCAGCAGCTTAAAGGGGCTTTCGACAGTTAGCAATCAGCCCCAGCATTTT. Residues: CASSLKGLSTVSNQPQHF. Complete variable domain (other parts from reference TRBV7-3 and TRBJ1-5): GAGVSQTPSNKVTEKGKYVELRCDPISGHTALYWYRQSLGQGPEFLIYFQGTGAADDSGLPNDRFFAVRPEGSVSTLKIQRTERGDSAVYLCASSLKGLSTVSNQPQHFGDGTRLSIL.

This chain joins TRBV5-6 and TRBJ2-7, with 14 bases lining up with TRBD2. Germline V gene lookup returns CDR1 SGHDT and CDR2 YYEEEE. The V segment lost 0 bases and the J segment 4 bases; nucleotides outside the gene matches: 3. The CDR3 extends over 16 amino acids. CDR3 nucleotides: TGTGCCAGCAGCTTGGGACTAGCGGGAGGGTTATACGAGCAGTACTTC. This gives the protein CASSLGLAGGLYEQYF. Variable domain in full (rest from reference TRBV5-6 and TRBJ2-7): DAGVTQSPTHLIKTRGQQVTLRCSPKSGHDTVSWYQQALGQGPQFIFQYYEEEERQRGNFPDRFSGHQFPNYSSELNVNALLLGDSALYLCASSLGLAGGLYEQYFGPGTRLTVT.

Only one count was recorded for this clone. No conserved phenylalanine or tryptophan is present at the end of the CDR3, so a read error is the likely explanation. Because the CDR3's place on the DNA is in doubt, the DNA is left out and the CDR3 is given as listed by TCRdb. The rearrangement joins TRBV28 to TRBJ2-7; the DNA was not compared with TRBD2, the D call given in the table. CDR1 and CDR2 (germline): MDHEN, SYDVKM. The CDR3 has 13 residues if both end residues are counted. The CDR3 protein is CASSTLGLAVLNL.

The chain uses TRBV19 and TRBJ2-2; either TRBD1 or TRBD2 may fit D (5 bases each). From germline, CDR1 is LNHDA and CDR2 SQIVND (reference sequence). The CDR3 spans 13 residues. The DNA of the CDR3 is TGTGCAGTCCGAACGGGGCGAGGCGGGGAGCTGTTTTTT. Its protein product is CAVRTGRGGELFF.

This chain connects TRBV9 to TRBJ2-7, with a weak D call TRBD2 (6 bases). The CDR3 has 12 amino acids. Germline assignment: CDR1 SGDLS and CDR2 YYNGEE. V lost 4 bases, J lost 6 bases, and 11 bases lay in between. The chain's CDR3 is CASSLQGGEQYF. CDR3 bases: TGTGCCAGCAGCCTTCAGGGAGGCGAGCAGTACTTC.

The rearrangement uses TRBV18 and TRBJ1-4, with D hard to call. In germline, CDR1 is KGHSH, CDR2 LQKENI. Trimming pared 6 bases from V and 8 bases from J, leaving 16 bases between. The CDR3 spans 14 residues. The CDR3 bases are TGTGCCAGCTCCCAAAGGGAATCCGCAGAAAAACTGTTTTTT. Residues: CASSQRESAEKLFF.

This chain uses TRBV30 with TRBJ1-4, with 9 bases fitting TRBD1. The CDR3 totals 13 residues. After removal of 4 bases from V and 8 bases from J, the junction contained 5 bases not matched to a gene. Germline V gene lookup returns CDR1 GTSNPN and CDR2 SVGIG (reference sequence). CDR3 loop: CAWKVQGAEKLFF. The CDR3 DNA is TGTGCCTGGAAGGTACAGGGGGCGGAAAAACTGTTTTTT.

This chain uses TRBV29-1 with TRBJ2-4, with 10 bases that match TRBD1. Germline V gene lookup returns CDR1 SQVTM and CDR2 ANQGSEA. This CDR3 comprises 14 residues. The ends lost 0 bases at V and 9 bases at J; junction bases unmatched: 5. CDR3: CSVEDRDRGPIQYF. The CDR3 DNA follows: TGCAGCGTTGAAGATCGCGACAGGGGGCCCATTCAGTACTTC.

This clone has only one observation. CDR3 DNA sequence: TGTGCCAGCAGTTTCCGAGGGTCCAATGAGCAGTTCTTC. It translates to CASSFRGSNEQFF. This chain connects TRBV28 to TRBJ2-1; a possible D gene is TRBD2 (5 bases). V lost 3 bases and J lost 6, with 9 bases in between. Germline assignment: CDR1 MDHEN and CDR2 SYDVKM. The CDR3 extends over 13 amino acids.

This chain joins TRBV7-9 and TRBJ1-1, with D perhaps TRBD1 (6 bases). The CDR3 sequence is 15 residues long. The germline V gene encodes CDR1 SEHNR and CDR2 FQNEAQ (reference sequence). The V end lost 3 bases, the J end lost 3 bases, and 14 bases lay between the germline ends. The CDR3 nucleotides read TGTGCCAGCAGCTTCGGTCAGGGGCTGGACACTGAAGCTTTCTTT. It yields the protein CASSFGQGLDTEAFF.

The J gene is TRBJ2-7, the V gene TRBV29-1; a weak D match, TRBD1 (5 bases). Germline V gives CDR1 SQVTM, CDR2 ANQGSEA. V dropped 4 bases and J dropped 2 bases, with 12 bases sitting between them. This CDR3 is built from 13 residues. CDR3 DNA: TGCAGCGTTGGGTCCAGGGCCCCCTACGAGCAGTACTTC. This translates into CSVGSRAPYEQYF.

The V call is TRBV6-5, the J call TRBJ2-7; tentative D call: TRBD1 (6 bases). This CDR3 comprises 12 residues. V lost 11 bases and J 0 bases, leaving 11 bases between the germline ends. CDR1 MNHEY and CDR2 SVGAGI come from the germline V gene. CDR3: CAARDNSYEQYF. The DNA for the CDR3 is TGTGCCGCTCGGGACAACTCCTACGAGCAGTACTTC.

The chain carries TRBV25-1 and TRBJ1-2, with 9 bases fitting TRBD1. The V gene end was trimmed by 6 bases and the J gene end by 5 bases; junction bases not matched to a gene: 4. Germline V CDR1 and CDR2: MGHDK, SYGVNS. The CDR3 covers 13 residues. The CDR3 here is CASSDRGGYGYTF. The CDR3 nucleotides are TGTGCCAGCAGCGACAGGGGGGGGTATGGCTACACCTTC.